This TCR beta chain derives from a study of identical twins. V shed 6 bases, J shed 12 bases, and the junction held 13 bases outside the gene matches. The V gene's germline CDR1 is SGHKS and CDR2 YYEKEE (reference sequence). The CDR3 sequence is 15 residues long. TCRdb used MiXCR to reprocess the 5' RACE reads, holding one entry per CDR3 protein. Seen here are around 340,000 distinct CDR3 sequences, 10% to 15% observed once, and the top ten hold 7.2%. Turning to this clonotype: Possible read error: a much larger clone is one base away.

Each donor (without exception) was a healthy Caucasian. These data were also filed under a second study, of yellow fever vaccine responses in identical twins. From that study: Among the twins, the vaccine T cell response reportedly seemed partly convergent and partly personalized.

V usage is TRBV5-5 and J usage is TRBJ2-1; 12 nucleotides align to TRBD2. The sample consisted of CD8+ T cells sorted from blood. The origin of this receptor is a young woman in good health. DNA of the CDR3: TGTGCCAGCACCCTTCTAGCGGGAGGGCATCGGGGGCAGTTCTTC. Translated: CASTLLAGGHRGQFF.